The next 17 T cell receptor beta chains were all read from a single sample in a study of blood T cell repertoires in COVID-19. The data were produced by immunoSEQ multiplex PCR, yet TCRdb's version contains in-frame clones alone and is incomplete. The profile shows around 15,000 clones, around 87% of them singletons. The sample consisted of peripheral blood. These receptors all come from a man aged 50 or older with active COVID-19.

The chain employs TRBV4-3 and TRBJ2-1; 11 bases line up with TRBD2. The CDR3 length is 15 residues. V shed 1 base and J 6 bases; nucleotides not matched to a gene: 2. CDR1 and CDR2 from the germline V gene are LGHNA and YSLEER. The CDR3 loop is CASSQVTSGANEQFF. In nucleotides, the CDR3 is TGCGCCAGCAGCCAAGTGACTAGCGGGGCCAATGAGCAGTTCTTC.

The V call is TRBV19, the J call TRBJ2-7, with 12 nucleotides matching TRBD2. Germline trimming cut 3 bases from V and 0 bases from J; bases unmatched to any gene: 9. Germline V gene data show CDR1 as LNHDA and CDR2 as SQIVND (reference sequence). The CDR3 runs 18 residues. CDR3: CASSMGLAGALNSYEQYF. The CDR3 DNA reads TGTGCCAGTAGTATGGGACTAGCGGGCGCACTTAACTCCTACGAGCAGTACTTC.

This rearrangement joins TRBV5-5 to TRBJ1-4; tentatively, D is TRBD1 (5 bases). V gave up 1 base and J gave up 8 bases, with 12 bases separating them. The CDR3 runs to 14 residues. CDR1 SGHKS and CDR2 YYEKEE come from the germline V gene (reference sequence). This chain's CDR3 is CASSLFDRREKLFF. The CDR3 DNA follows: TGTGCCAGCAGCTTGTTCGACAGAAGGGAAAAACTGTTTTTT. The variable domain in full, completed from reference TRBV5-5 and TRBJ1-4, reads DAGVTQSPTHLIKTRGQQVTLRCSPISGHKSVSWYQQVLGQGPQFIFQYYEKEERGRGNFPDRFSARQFPNYSSELNVNALLLGDSALYLCASSLFDRREKLFFGSGTQLSVL.

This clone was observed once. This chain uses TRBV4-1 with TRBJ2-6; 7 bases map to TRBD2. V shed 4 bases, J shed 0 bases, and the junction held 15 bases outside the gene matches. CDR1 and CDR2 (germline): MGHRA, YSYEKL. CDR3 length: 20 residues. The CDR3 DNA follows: TGCGCCAGCAGCCGACGGATGGGGGGGGACGAAGTCTCTGGGGCCAACGTCCTGACTTTC. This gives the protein CASSRRMGGDEVSGANVLTF.

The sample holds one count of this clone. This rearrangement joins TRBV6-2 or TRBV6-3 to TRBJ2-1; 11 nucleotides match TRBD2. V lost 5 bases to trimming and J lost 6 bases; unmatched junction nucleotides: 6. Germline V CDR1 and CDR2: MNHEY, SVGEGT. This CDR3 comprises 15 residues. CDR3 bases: TGTGCCAGCAGTGGTCTAGCGGGGGGAATCAATGAGCAGTTCTTC. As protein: CASSGLAGGINEQFF.

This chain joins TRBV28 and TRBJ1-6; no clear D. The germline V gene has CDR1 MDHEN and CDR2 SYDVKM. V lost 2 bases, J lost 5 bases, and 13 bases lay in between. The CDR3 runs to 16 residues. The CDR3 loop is CASSLLWSGDNSPLHF. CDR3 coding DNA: TGTGCCAGCAGTTTACTTTGGTCAGGTGATAATTCACCCCTCCACTTT.

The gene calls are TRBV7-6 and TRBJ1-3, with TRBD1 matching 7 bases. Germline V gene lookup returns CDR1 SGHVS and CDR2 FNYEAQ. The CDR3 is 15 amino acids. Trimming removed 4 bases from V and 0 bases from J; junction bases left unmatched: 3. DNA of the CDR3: TGTGCCAGCAGCTACGGGGACAGCTCTGGAAACACCATATATTTT. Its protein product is CASSYGDSSGNTIYF.

Here the CDR3 reads CASSLEAGVGNEQFF. In DNA form, the CDR3 reads TGTGCCAGCAGCTTAGAAGCGGGAGTTGGCAATGAGCAGTTCTTC. J is TRBJ2-1 and V is TRBV7-6; 8 bases are shared with TRBD2. CDR3 size: 15 residues. Losses at the gene ends were 1 base for V and 6 bases for J; bases not matched to a gene: 5. Germline V gives CDR1 SGHVS, CDR2 FNYEAQ.

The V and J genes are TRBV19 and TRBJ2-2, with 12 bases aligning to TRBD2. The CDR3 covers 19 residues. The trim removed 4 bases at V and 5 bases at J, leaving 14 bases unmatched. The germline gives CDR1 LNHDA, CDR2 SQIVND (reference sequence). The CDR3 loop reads CASSRGVTSGRAYTGELFF. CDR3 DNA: TGTGCCAGTAGTAGGGGTGTGACTAGCGGGAGAGCCTATACCGGGGAGCTGTTTTTT.

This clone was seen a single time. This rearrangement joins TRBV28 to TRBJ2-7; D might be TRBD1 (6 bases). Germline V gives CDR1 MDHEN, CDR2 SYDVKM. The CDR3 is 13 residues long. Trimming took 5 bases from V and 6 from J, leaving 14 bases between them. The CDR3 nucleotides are TGTGCCAGCAGTCAGTCCAGGGGTACCGAGCAGTACTTC. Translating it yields CASSQSRGTEQYF.

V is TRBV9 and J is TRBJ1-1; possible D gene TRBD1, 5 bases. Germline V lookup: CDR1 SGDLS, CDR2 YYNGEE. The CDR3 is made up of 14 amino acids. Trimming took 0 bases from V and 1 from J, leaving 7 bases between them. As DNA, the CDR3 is TGTGCCAGCAGCGTAGATCAGGGGAACACTGAAGCTTTCTTT. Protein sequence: CASSVDQGNTEAFF.

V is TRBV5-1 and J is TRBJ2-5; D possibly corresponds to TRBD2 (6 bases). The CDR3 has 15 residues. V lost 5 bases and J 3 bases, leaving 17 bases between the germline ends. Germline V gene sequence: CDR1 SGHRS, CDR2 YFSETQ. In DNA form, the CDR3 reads TGCGCCAGCAGGTCTGAGGGAGGATCGGAAGAGACCCAGTACTTC. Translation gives CASRSEGGSEETQYF.

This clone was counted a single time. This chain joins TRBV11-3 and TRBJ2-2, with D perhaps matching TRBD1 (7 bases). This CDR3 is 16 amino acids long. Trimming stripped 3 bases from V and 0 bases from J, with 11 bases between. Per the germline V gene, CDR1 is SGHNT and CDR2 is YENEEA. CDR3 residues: CASSLQGGTNTGELFF. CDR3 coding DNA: TGTGCCAGCAGCTTGCAGGGGGGAACGAACACCGGGGAGCTGTTTTTT. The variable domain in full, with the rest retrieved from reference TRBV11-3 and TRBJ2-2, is EAGVVQSPRYKIIEKKQPVAFWCNPISGHNTLYWYLQNLGQGPELLIRYENEEAVDDSQLPKDRFSAERLKGVDSTLKIQPAELGDSAVYLCASSLQGGTNTGELFFGEGSRLTVL.

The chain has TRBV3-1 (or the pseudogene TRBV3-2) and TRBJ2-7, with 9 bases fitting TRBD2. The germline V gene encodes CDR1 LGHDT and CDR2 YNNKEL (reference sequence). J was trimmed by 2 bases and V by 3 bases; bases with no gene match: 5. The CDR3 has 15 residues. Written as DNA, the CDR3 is TGTGCCAGCAGCCATGGACTAGCGCGGACCTACGAGCAGTACTTC. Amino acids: CASSHGLARTYEQYF.

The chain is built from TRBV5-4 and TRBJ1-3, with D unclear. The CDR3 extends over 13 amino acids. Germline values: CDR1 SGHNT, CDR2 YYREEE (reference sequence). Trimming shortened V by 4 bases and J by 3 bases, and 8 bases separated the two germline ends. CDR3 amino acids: CASSAGSGNTIYF. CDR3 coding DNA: TGTGCCAGCAGCGCCGGTAGTGGAAACACCATATATTTT. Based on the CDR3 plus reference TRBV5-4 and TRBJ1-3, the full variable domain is ETGVTQSPTHLIKTRGQQVTLRCSSQSGHNTVSWYQQALGQGPQFIFQYYREEENGRGNFPPRFSGLQFPNYSSELNVNALELDDSALYLCASSAGSGNTIYFGEGSWLTVV.

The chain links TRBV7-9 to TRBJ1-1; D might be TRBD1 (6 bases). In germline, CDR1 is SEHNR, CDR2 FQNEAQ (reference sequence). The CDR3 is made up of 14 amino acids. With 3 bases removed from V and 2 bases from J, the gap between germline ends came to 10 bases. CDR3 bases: TGTGCCAGCAGCTTGCTGACAGGAAACACTGAAGCTTTCTTT. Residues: CASSLLTGNTEAFF.

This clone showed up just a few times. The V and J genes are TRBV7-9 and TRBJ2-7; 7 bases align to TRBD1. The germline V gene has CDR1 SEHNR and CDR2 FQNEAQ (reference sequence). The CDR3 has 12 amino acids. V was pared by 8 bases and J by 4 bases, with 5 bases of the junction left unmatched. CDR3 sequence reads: CASDRVEYEQYF. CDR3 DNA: TGTGCCAGCGACAGGGTGGAGTACGAGCAGTACTTC. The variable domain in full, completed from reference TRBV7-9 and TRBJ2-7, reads DTGVSQNPRHKITKRGQNVTFRCDPISEHNRLYWYRQTLGQGPEFLTYFQNEAQLEKSRLLSDRFSAERPKGSFSTLEIQRTEQGDSAMYLCASDRVEYEQYFGPGTRLTVT.